This T cell receptor beta chain was sequenced in a study of identical twins. TCRdb called the 5' RACE reads again in MiXCR, with one record for every CDR3 protein. Of over 550,000 distinct CDR3 sequences in the sample, just over 7% were seen once. This clonotype was recorded at least ten times. Its specificity is unknown. Study-level results: The presence of invariant MAIT and iNKT cells could partly confound analyses of zero-insertion sequences. Models underestimated out-of-frame TCR alpha sharing in monozygotic twins. Beta out-of-frame sequences showed weaker excess twin sharing.

CDR1 SGDLS and CDR2 YYNGEE come from the germline V gene. The CDR3 loop spans 19 amino acids. J gave up 2 bases and V 4 bases, and 12 bases lay outside the gene matches. These same records also appear under a second study, on yellow fever vaccine responses in identical twins. Per that study: Each twin's T cell response to the vaccine was reported to look partly convergent and partly personalized.

Sample: PBMCs. The chain uses TRBV9 and TRBJ2-1; 13 bases are a match to TRBD2. The origin of this receptor is a young woman in good health. The CDR3 nucleotides are TGTGCCAGCAGCAAACTGGGACTAGCGGGGCTATCCACCTACAATGAGCAGTTCTTC. Translated, it gives CASSKLGLAGLSTYNEQFF. Looking up the rest from reference TRBV9 and TRBJ2-1 gives the full variable domain: DSGVTQTPKHLITATGQRVTLRCSPRSGDLSVYWYQQSLDQGLQFLIQYYNGEERAKGNILERFSAQQFPDLHSELNLSSLELGDSALYFCASSKLGLAGLSTYNEQFFGPGTRLTVL.